This is a list of T cell receptor beta chains from one sample in a study of T cell changes during pregnancy in multiple sclerosis. Method: immunoSEQ multiplex PCR; TCRdb's copy keeps in-frame clones and lacks some. The table lists some 94,000 clones, 75% to 95% of them singletons. The specimen comprised peripheral blood, sampled in the first trimester of pregnancy. The receptors shown here come from a female donor in good health, enrolled as a control in a pregnancy study. Each CDR3 is given with its conserved first and last residue. A D gene is named only where the DNA matches it firmly. Rows give clone size only sometimes, using once, few, many, or a class for an expanded clone.

cdr3_aa	cdr3_nt	cdr3_length	v_call	clone_size	j_call	d_call
CASSTRPRTDSSTDTQYF	TGTGCCAGCAGCACACGACCTAGGACAGATAGTAGCACAGATACGCAGTATTTT	18	TRBV7-9	-	TRBJ2-3	-
CASSNTQGAYSPLHF	TGCGCCAGCAGCAACACTCAGGGGGCTTATTCACCCCTCCACTTT	15	TRBV10-2	-	TRBJ1-6	TRBD1
CASSQDLYGVVHEKLFF	TGTGCCAGCAGCCAAGATTTATACGGGGTCGTACATGAAAAACTGTTTTTT	17	TRBV4-2	-	TRBJ1-4	-
CASSATDRSYGYTF	TGTGCCAGCAGCGCGACCGACAGGAGCTATGGCTACACCTTC	14	TRBV7-2	-	TRBJ1-2	-
CAISVGQGSPYGYTF	TGTGCCATCAGTGTAGGACAGGGCAGTCCATATGGCTACACCTTC	15	TRBV10-3	-	TRBJ1-2	TRBD1
CSVRGQVTEAFF	TGCAGCGTGAGGGGGCAAGTCACTGAAGCTTTCTTT	12	TRBV29-1	-	TRBJ1-1	TRBD1
CASTTQGDNYEQYF	TGCGCCAGCACCACACAAGGGGACAACTACGAGCAGTACTTC	14	TRBV5-1	-	TRBJ2-7	-
CASSLASGFYNEQFF	TGTGCCAGCAGCTTAGCTAGCGGGTTTTACAATGAGCAGTTCTTC	15	TRBV7-9	-	TRBJ2-1	TRBD2
CASSPRDRGIAQPQHF	TGTGCCAGCAGTCCGAGAGACAGGGGGATAGCTCAGCCCCAGCATTTT	16	TRBV27	-	TRBJ1-5	TRBD1
CASSLGGSATQPQHF	TGCGCCAGCAGCTTGGGAGGGTCAGCCACCCAGCCCCAGCATTTT	15	TRBV5-1	-	TRBJ1-5	-
CASSLAGQPNSNQPQHF	TGTGCCAGCAGCTTAGCTGGACAGCCAAATAGCAATCAGCCCCAGCATTTT	17	TRBV7-2	-	TRBJ1-5	-
CASSLKQQYEQYF	TGTGCCAGCAGTTTAAAACAGCAGTACGAGCAGTACTTC	13	TRBV27	-	TRBJ2-7	-
CASSFKQGAGTDTQYF	TGTGCCAGCAGTTTCAAACAGGGGGCGGGCACAGATACGCAGTATTTT	16	TRBV28	once	TRBJ2-3	TRBD1
CATSRPSGSSYEQYF	TGTGCCACCAGCAGACCTAGCGGGTCCTCCTACGAGCAGTACTTC	15	TRBV15	-	TRBJ2-7	TRBD2
CASSSGGAPDNQPQHF	TGTGCCAGCAGCTCGGGGGGGGCGCCTGACAATCAGCCCCAGCATTTT	16	TRBV7-2	-	TRBJ1-5	-
CASSAGSYGYTF	TGTGCCAGCAGCGCCGGTTCCTATGGCTACACCTTC	12	TRBV9	once	TRBJ1-2	-
CASSQDSGDYGYTF	TGTGCCAGCAGCCAAGATTCGGGGGACTATGGCTACACCTTC	14	TRBV4-2	-	TRBJ1-2	-
CASSLAGGNQPQHF	TGCGCCAGCAGCTTGGCGGGGGGAAATCAGCCCCAGCATTTT	14	TRBV5-1	-	TRBJ1-5	-
CATSGRTGLSGYTF	TGTGCCACCAGCGGACGGACAGGTCTATCTGGCTACACCTTC	14	TRBV15	-	TRBJ1-2	TRBD1
CASSLERTGEQYF	TGTGCCAGCAGTTTAGAAAGAACGGGCGAGCAGTACTTC	13	TRBV27	-	TRBJ2-7	-
CASSPGTGEGYTF	TGTGCCAGCAGCCCCGGGACAGGGGAAGGCTACACCTTC	13	TRBV7-3	-	TRBJ1-2	TRBD1
CASSPYSVNTEAFF	TGTGCCAGCAGTCCATATTCAGTGAACACTGAAGCTTTCTTT	14	TRBV27	-	TRBJ1-1	-
CASSPLLTDLTNGYTF	TGCGCCAGCAGCCCTTTACTGACAGACCTTACGAATGGCTACACCTTC	16	TRBV4-1	-	TRBJ1-2	-
CASSLTGGTDTQYF	TGTGCCAGCAGCTTAACGGGGGGCACAGATACGCAGTATTTT	14	TRBV7-2	-	TRBJ2-3	-
CASGRRGGFWETQYF	TGTGCTAGTGGTCGGCGGGGGGGCTTCTGGGAGACCCAGTACTTC	15	TRBV12-5	-	TRBJ2-5	TRBD2
CASSQESGLNTEAFF	TGTGCCAGCAGCCAAGAAAGCGGTTTGAACACTGAAGCTTTCTTT	15	TRBV4-2	-	TRBJ1-1	-
CASRWDSRTEAFF	TGTGCCAGCAGGTGGGACAGCCGCACTGAAGCTTTCTTT	13	TRBV5-4	-	TRBJ1-1	TRBD1
CASSSFAGPTYEQYF	TGTGCCAGCAGCTCCTTTGCGGGCCCAACCTACGAGCAGTACTTC	15	TRBV7-2	-	TRBJ2-7	-
CASSQDRQGPYAYEQYF	TGCGCCAGCAGCCAAGATAGGCAGGGCCCCTACGCCTACGAGCAGTACTTC	17	TRBV4-3	once	TRBJ2-7	-
CASSYSRGASDTQYF	TGTGCCAGCAGTTACTCTCGGGGGGCCTCAGATACGCAGTATTTT	15	TRBV6-5	-	TRBJ2-3	-
CASQKGRTGNTGELFF	TGTGCCAGCCAAAAAGGGAGGACAGGGAACACCGGGGAGCTGTTTTTT	16	TRBV25-1	-	TRBJ2-2	-
CASSSTSGGEGKQYF	TGTGCCAGCAGCTCCACAAGCGGGGGGGAAGGGAAGCAGTACTTC	15	TRBV7-9	-	TRBJ2-7	TRBD2
CASSLGRGVTDTQYF	TGTGCCAGCAGTTTAGGGCGGGGGGTAACAGATACGCAGTATTTT	15	TRBV27	-	TRBJ2-3	TRBD2
CSAYPIDEQFF	TGCAGTGCTTACCCTATCGATGAGCAGTTCTTC	11	TRBV20-1	-	TRBJ2-1	-
CASSFNGNTIYF	TGTGCCAGCAGTTTTAATGGAAACACCATATATTTT	12	TRBV28	-	TRBJ1-3	-
CASRELAGGFLAKNIQYF	TGTGCCAGCAGAGAACTAGCGGGGGGGTTTTTGGCCAAAAACATTCAGTACTTC	18	TRBV2	-	TRBJ2-4	TRBD2
CASSYRGEEDTQYF	TGTGCCAGCAGTTACCGGGGGGAAGAAGATACGCAGTATTTT	14	TRBV27	-	TRBJ2-3	TRBD2
CASTPGGAGGAYEQYF	TGTGCCAGCACCCCGGGAGGGGCAGGGGGGGCCTACGAGCAGTACTTC	16	TRBV11-2	-	TRBJ2-7	-
CASSLDPLAGVYEQYF	TGTGCCAGCAGCTTAGACCCACTAGCGGGGGTGTACGAGCAGTACTTC	16	TRBV27	-	TRBJ2-7	TRBD2
CASSPDGGGYNEQFF	TGCGCCAGCAGCCCCGACGGGGGGGGGTACAATGAGCAGTTCTTC	15	TRBV4-3	once	TRBJ2-1	TRBD2
CASSIERTGRTDTQYF	TGTGCCAGTAGTATAGAGCGGACAGGGCGCACAGATACGCAGTATTTT	16	TRBV19	-	TRBJ2-3	TRBD1
CASSSGVDTQYF	TGTGCCAGCAGCTCAGGGGTGGATACGCAGTATTTT	12	TRBV7-2	-	TRBJ2-3	-
CASSLSGQIYNSPLHF	TGTGCCAGCAGCTTATCGGGACAAATCTATAATTCACCCCTCCACTTT	16	TRBV7-3	-	TRBJ1-6	-
CASSESGVSYEQCF	TGTGCCAGCAGCGAAAGCGGGGTCTCCTACGAGCAGTGCTTC	14	TRBV5-4	few	TRBJ2-7	TRBD2
CASSRGGPSGNTIYF	TGTGCCAGCAGCCGCGGAGGGCCCTCTGGAAACACCATATATTTT	15	TRBV11-3	-	TRBJ1-3	-
CASSFREGGPSYTF	TGTGCCAGCAGTTTTCGTGAGGGGGGGCCTTCCTACACCTTC	14	TRBV28	-	TRBJ1-2	-